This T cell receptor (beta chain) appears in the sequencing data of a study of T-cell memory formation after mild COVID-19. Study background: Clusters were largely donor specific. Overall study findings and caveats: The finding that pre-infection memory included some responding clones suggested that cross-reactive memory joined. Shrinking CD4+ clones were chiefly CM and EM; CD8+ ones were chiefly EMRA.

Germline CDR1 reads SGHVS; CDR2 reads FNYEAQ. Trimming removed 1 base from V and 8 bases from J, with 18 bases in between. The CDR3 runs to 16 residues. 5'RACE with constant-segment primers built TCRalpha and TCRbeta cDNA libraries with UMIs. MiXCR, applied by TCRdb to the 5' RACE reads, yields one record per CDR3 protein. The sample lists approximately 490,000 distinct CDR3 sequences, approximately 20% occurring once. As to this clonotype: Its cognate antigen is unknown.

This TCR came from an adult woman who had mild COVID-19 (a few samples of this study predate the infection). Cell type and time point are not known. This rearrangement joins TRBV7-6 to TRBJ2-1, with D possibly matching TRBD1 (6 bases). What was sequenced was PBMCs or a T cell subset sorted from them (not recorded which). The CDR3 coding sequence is TGTGCCAGCAGCTTAGGGACCCCTACAGGGTTGTATGAGCAGTTCTTC. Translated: CASSLGTPTGLYEQFF. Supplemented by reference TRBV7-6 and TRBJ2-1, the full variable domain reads GAGVSQSPRYKVTKRGQDVALRCDPISGHVSLYWYRQALGQGPEFLTYFNYEAQQDKSGLPNDRFSAERPEGSISTLTIQRTEQRDSAMYRCASSLGTPTGLYEQFFGPGTRLTVL.